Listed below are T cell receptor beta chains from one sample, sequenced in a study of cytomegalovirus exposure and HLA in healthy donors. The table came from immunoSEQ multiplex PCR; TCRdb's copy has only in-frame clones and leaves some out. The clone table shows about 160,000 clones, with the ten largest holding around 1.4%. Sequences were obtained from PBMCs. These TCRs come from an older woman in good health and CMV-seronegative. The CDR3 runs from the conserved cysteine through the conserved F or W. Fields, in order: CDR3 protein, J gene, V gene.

CATKRGVYEQYF TRBJ2-7 TRBV6-1
CASSARAGGYNEQFF TRBJ2-1 TRBV7-2
CASSQDPGRGRGNQPQHF TRBJ1-5 TRBV4-1
CASSPIAGASYNEQFF TRBJ2-1 TRBV7-3
CASSGDAGQLFF TRBJ1-4 TRBV7-2
CASSLVDEGVPGQYF TRBJ2-7 TRBV7-8
CASSLGRYEQYF TRBJ2-7 TRBV5-6
CASSLDRGSAAFF TRBJ1-1 TRBV5-1
CASSLDGATQYF TRBJ2-5 TRBV11-2
CASSLVQMNTGELFF TRBJ2-2 TRBV5-6
CASSQGGLAGGHPDTQYF TRBJ2-3 TRBV7-3
CASSVVSVTDTQYF TRBJ2-3 TRBV9
CASSSQGGQPQHF TRBJ1-5 TRBV7-9
CASSYSKVLTKPEAFF TRBJ1-1 TRBV6-5
CASSGETEAFF TRBJ1-1 TRBV6-5
CASSLDGGQPQHF TRBJ1-5 TRBV5-1
CASSVRGGTEAFF TRBJ1-1 TRBV11-1
CASSSRQGNEKLFF TRBJ1-4 TRBV7-8
CASSSLGGISYNEQFF TRBJ2-1 TRBV5-6
CASSQTAGGGAETQYF TRBJ2-5 TRBV6-6
CASSVGGTGRGTEAFF TRBJ1-1 TRBV9
CASSVEEGEQFF TRBJ2-1 TRBV9
CASSWLQTTTYEQYF TRBJ2-7 TRBV5-6
CASSDQRATNEELFF TRBJ1-4 TRBV18
CASSFPHGDRLFYEQYF TRBJ2-7 TRBV5-1
CASSRGGGKTYGYTF TRBJ1-2 TRBV4-2
CASSQNRDGNTIYF TRBJ1-3 TRBV18
CASTSMGTGVYTGELFF TRBJ2-2 TRBV27
CASSQVGANNEQFF TRBJ2-1 TRBV4-2
CASIPAGGWGTEAFF TRBJ1-1 TRBV7-2
CASSPGLAGLGELFF TRBJ2-2 TRBV7-2
CATSRGSEATGELFF TRBJ2-2 TRBV15
CASSRWGAEAFF TRBJ1-1 TRBV4-3
CASSYWGLGDNNEQFF TRBJ2-1 TRBV6-6
CASSDRGRNTEAFF TRBJ1-1 TRBV19
CASSFGVRGSTNEKLFF TRBJ1-4 TRBV27
CASSVVSSETQYF TRBJ2-5 TRBV5-4
CASSLGVGGFTDTQYF TRBJ2-3 TRBV2
CSVVRLADPQETQYF TRBJ2-5 TRBV29-1
CASSRQETIYEQYF TRBJ2-7 TRBV4-1
CASSLALDTQYF TRBJ2-3 TRBV5-1
CASSLDGFDSYNEQFF TRBJ2-1 TRBV7-2
CASSSAGGPNQPQHF TRBJ1-5 TRBV5-1
CASSWASGSSTDTQYF TRBJ2-3 TRBV11-2
CASSLDQVTEAFF TRBJ1-1 TRBV11-2
CASSLRGAGLEEGYIF TRBJ1-2 TRBV7-2
CASSSSTGQETQYF TRBJ2-5 TRBV5-1
CASSRGYQPQHF TRBJ1-5 TRBV19
CASSPGGTNTEAFF TRBJ1-1 TRBV6-1
CASTYRVRDNQPQHF TRBJ1-5 TRBV6-1
CASSLAYSYEQYF TRBJ2-7 TRBV11-3
CASRPGQVLEKLFF TRBJ1-4 TRBV6-5
CASSVPGTATEAFF TRBJ1-1 TRBV19
CASSPRQGYEQYF TRBJ2-7 TRBV18